A single sample is the source of the 15 T cell receptor beta chains below, sequenced in a study of T-cell memory formation after mild COVID-19. MiXCR, applied by TCRdb to the 5' RACE reads, yields one record per CDR3 protein. Here the sample spans 450,000 to 700,000 distinct CDR3 sequences, 18% being singletons. The sequenced sample was PBMCs or a T cell subset sorted from them (not recorded which). These receptors all stem from an adult woman who had mild COVID-19 (a few samples of this study predate the infection). Cell type and time point are not known.

This clonotype has only a few counts. The chain is built from TRBV5-1 and TRBJ2-1; TRBD2 is a possible D gene (5 bases). Germline-derived CDR1 and CDR2 are SGHRS and YFSETQ. The CDR3 is 14 residues long. With 0 bases removed from V and 8 bases from J, the gap between germline ends came to 12 bases. The CDR3, as DNA: TGCGCCAGCAGCTTGGTTCGGGGTGAAGATGAGCAGTTCTTC. Translated: CASSLVRGEDEQFF.

A few counts support this clonotype. The chain has TRBV7-9 and TRBJ1-1; possible D gene TRBD1, 6 bases. V was pared by 5 bases and J by 0 bases, with 10 bases between. Germline V gives CDR1 SEHNR, CDR2 FQNEAQ (reference sequence). The CDR3 contains 14 residues. The CDR3 bases are TGTGCCAGCAGCCCGACAGGTCTGAACACTGAAGCTTTCTTT. Its translation: CASSPTGLNTEAFF. The complete variable domain, with remaining parts taken from reference TRBV7-9 and TRBJ1-1, reads DTGVSQNPRHKITKRGQNVTFRCDPISEHNRLYWYRQTLGQGPEFLTYFQNEAQLEKSRLLSDRFSAERPKGSFSTLEIQRTEQGDSAMYLCASSPTGLNTEAFFGQGTRLTVV.

The V gene is TRBV7-2, the J gene TRBJ2-2; D is undetermined. In germline, CDR1 is SGHTA, CDR2 FQGNSA. The CDR3 is made up of 16 amino acids. V lost 1 base, J lost 2 bases, and 11 bases lay in between. CDR3: CASSLVSAGNTGELFF. The CDR3 DNA follows: TGTGCCAGCAGCTTAGTATCCGCAGGAAACACCGGGGAGCTGTTTTTT.

This clonotype was seen a few times. The chain recombines TRBV7-8 with TRBJ1-1; D is possibly TRBD1 (6 bases). Germline V gives CDR1 SGHVS, CDR2 FQNEAQ. Trimming removed 2 bases at V and 0 bases at J, with 19 bases between. The CDR3 has 18 residues. CDR3 bases: TGTGCCAGCAGCTTAATCACACCGACAGGCCTCATGAACACTGAAGCTTTCTTT. It translates to CASSLITPTGLMNTEAFF. The full variable domain, with the rest looked up from reference TRBV7-8 and TRBJ1-1, is GAGVSQSPRYKVAKRGQDVALRCDPISGHVSLFWYQQALGQGPEFLTYFQNEAQLDKSGLPSDRFFAERPEGSVSTLKIQRTQQEDSAVYLCASSLITPTGLMNTEAFFGQGTRLTVV.

There are a few counts of this clonotype. The rearrangement links TRBV29-1 to TRBJ1-1, with D possibly being TRBD1 (5 bases). In germline, CDR1 is SQVTM, CDR2 ANQGSEA. This CDR3 comprises 14 residues. With 6 bases removed from V and 2 bases from J, the gap between germline ends came to 16 bases. In nucleotides, the CDR3 is TGCAGCGTCTCTCCCGGGACTTTCAACACTGAAGCTTTCTTT. It translates to CSVSPGTFNTEAFF.

This clonotype was detected once. The chain recombines TRBV6-1 with TRBJ1-1; 8 bases map to TRBD1. The CDR3 contains 15 residues. J gave up 11 bases and V 6 bases, and 17 bases lay outside the gene matches. Germline CDR1 MNHNS, CDR2 SASEGT. In nucleotides, the CDR3 is TGTGCCAGCAGACCTCGGGACAGGCCTCCCGAACGGGCTTTCTTT. This sequence encodes CASRPRDRPPERAFF.

This clonotype was found a few times. The genes are TRBV6-5 and TRBJ2-4, with 7 bases aligning to TRBD2. V trimming: 6 bases; J trimming: 3 bases; junction bases outside the gene matches: 14. Germline V gene data show CDR1 as MNHEY and CDR2 as SVGAGI. The CDR3 contains 17 residues. The CDR3 DNA follows: TGTGCCAGCAGCAGGACTAGAAGCTCTGTGGGCAAAAACATTCAGTACTTC. Translation gives CASSRTRSSVGKNIQYF.

In this sample, this clonotype turned up a few times. The chain recombines TRBV3-1 with TRBJ1-2; TRBD1 might be the D (5 bases). Between the trimmed V and J ends, which lost 0 bases and 8 bases, there was a span of 10 bases. The V gene's germline CDR1 is LGHDT and CDR2 YNNKEL (reference sequence). This CDR3 contains 13 residues. The CDR3 reads CASSQDSREGYTF. Here the CDR3 DNA reads TGTGCCAGCAGCCAAGATAGCAGGGAGGGCTACACCTTC.

This clonotype was seen a few times. The V call is TRBV4-1, the J call TRBJ2-1; maybe TRBD2 (6 bases). Looked up from germline, CDR1 is MGHRA and CDR2 is YSYEKL. This CDR3 spans 16 amino acids. Trimming shortened V by 1 base and J by 7 bases, and 17 bases separated the two germline ends. The CDR3 region has the DNA TGCGCCAGCAGCCAAGCCACTAGTGGTCGGGGGAATGAGCAGTTCTTC. It encodes CASSQATSGRGNEQFF.

This clonotype has more than one count but fewer than ten. The chain links TRBV30 to TRBJ2-7, with D tentatively TRBD2 (5 bases). V lost 1 base and J lost 5, with 9 bases in between. Germline V gene lookup returns CDR1 GTSNPN and CDR2 SVGIG (reference sequence). The CDR3 runs to 12 residues. CDR3 bases: TGTGCCTGGAGTGAACTAGTCCACGAGCAGTACTTC. This gives the protein CAWSELVHEQYF.

This rearrangement joins TRBV7-2 to TRBJ2-5; TRBD1 is a possible D gene (5 bases). Trimming removed 1 base from V and 4 bases from J, with 7 bases in between. CDR3 length: 13 residues. CDR1 and CDR2 (germline): SGHTA, FQGNSA. The CDR3 sequence: CASSLVQGETQYF. CDR3 coding DNA: TGTGCCAGCAGCTTAGTTCAGGGAGAGACCCAGTACTTC.

The genes are TRBV6-2 or TRBV6-3 and TRBJ2-7; TRBD2 might be the D (5 bases). This CDR3 is built from 14 residues. In germline, CDR1 is MNHEY, CDR2 SVGEGT. The V end was cut by 0 bases, the J end by 2 bases, with 8 bases between. DNA for the CDR3: TGTGCCAGCAGTTACTCGAGAGGGCCCTACGAGCAGTACTTC. Translated, it gives CASSYSRGPYEQYF.

The V call is TRBV5-6, the J call TRBJ2-2; tentatively, D is TRBD1 (5 bases). Germline CDR1 reads SGHDT; CDR2 reads YYEEEE. The CDR3 is made up of 12 amino acids. Trimming stripped 0 bases from V and 13 bases from J, with 10 bases between. The CDR3 nucleotides are TGTGCCAGCAGCTTGGCGGCAGGGTGGCTGTTTTTT. Translated, it gives CASSLAAGWLFF.

This clonotype occurred many times. The chain carries TRBV19 and TRBJ2-7, with D unclear. Looked up from germline, CDR1 is LNHDA and CDR2 is SQIVND (reference sequence). The CDR3 extends over 12 amino acids. Trimming removed 5 bases at V and 2 bases at J, with 7 bases between. CDR3 coding DNA: TGTGCCAGTAGTGCCCGCCCCTACGAGCAGTACTTC. The encoded protein is CASSARPYEQYF.

The chain combines TRBV20-1 with TRBJ2-1; 12 positions agree with TRBD2. J lost 8 bases, V lost 1 base, and 27 bases had no gene match. The CDR3 length is 22 residues. Germline V gene lookup returns CDR1 DFQATT and CDR2 SNEGSKA (reference sequence). CDR3 coding DNA: TGCAGTGCTAGAGGACTAGCGGGGGCCTACCCGTGGAGTAGTAAGTATTTCGATGAGCAGTTCTTC. Encoded protein: CSARGLAGAYPWSSKYFDEQFF.